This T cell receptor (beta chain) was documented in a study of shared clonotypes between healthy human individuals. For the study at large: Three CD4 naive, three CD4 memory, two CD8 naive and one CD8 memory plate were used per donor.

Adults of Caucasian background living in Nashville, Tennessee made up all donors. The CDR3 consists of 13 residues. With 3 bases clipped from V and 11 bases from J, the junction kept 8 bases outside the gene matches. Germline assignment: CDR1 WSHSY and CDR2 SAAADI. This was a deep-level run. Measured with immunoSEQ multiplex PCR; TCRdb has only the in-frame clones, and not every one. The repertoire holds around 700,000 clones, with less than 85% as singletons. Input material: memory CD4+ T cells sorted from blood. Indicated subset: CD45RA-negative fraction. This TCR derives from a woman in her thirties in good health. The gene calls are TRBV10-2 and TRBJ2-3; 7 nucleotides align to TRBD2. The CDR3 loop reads CASSDPAGVEQYF. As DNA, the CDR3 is TGCGCCAGCAGTGACCCGGCGGGGGTTGAGCAGTATTTT.